The clone carrying this T cell receptor beta chain was picked up a small number of times. Its antigen is not identified. The CDR3 length is 13 residues. CDR1 and CDR2 from the germline V gene are SGHVS and FNYEAQ. After removal of 1 base from V and 5 bases from J, the junction contained 0 bases not matched to a gene. One heparinised draw, averaging approximately 120 mL, was taken per donor. Each sorted fraction was over 95% pure. This entry is derived from a study of beta chain features in type 1 diabetes. Study results and caveats: Reads derived from cDNA could over-represent cells showing high TCR expression. TCRB CDR3s from Type 1 diabetes patients were moderately but significantly shorter in all four CD4+ subsets. Among patients, naive, central memory and Treg TCRB repertoires appeared more similar than among healthy donors.

The authors reverse transcribed all of the isolated RNA, so sequencing captured expressed TCRB transcripts. Clones were read by immunoSEQ multiplex PCR, and TCRdb kept only the in-frame ones, dropping some. This table has some 360,000 clones, 8.5% to 10% appearing once. The rearrangement joins TRBV7-6 to TRBJ2-5; 8 nucleotides match TRBD2. The sequence was obtained from a man younger than 45 with type 1 diabetes. The sequenced sample consisted of central memory CD4+ T cells from blood. CDR3 DNA: TGTGCCAGCAGCTTAGGGACTAGCGAGACCCAGTACTTC. This codes for CASSLGTSETQYF.